Presented here are 21 T cell receptor beta chains from one specimen sequenced in a study of T cell responses to AZD1222 COVID-19 vaccine. Clones were sequenced by immunoSEQ multiplex PCR, and TCRdb holds only the in-frame ones, with some missing. Among 130,000 or so clones listed, 91% were seen once. The specimen was peripheral blood, collected 28 days after the second AZD1222 dose. The receptors originated from an adult who received the AZD1222 COVID-19 vaccine.

The chain couples TRBV19 to TRBJ2-7; 12 nucleotides line up with TRBD1. The V segment lost 6 bases and the J segment 5 bases; nucleotides outside the gene matches: 14. Germline V CDR1 and CDR2: LNHDA, SQIVND (reference sequence). The length of the CDR3 is 17 residues. CDR3 in DNA: TGTGCCAGTAGCTACCGAGGGGGACAGGGGGCGGTTAACGAGCAGTACTTC. It translates to CASSYRGGQGAVNEQYF.

The V call is TRBV11-2, the J call TRBJ1-1; D ambiguous. This CDR3 region has 15 residues. Germline CDR1 reads SGHAT; CDR2 reads FQNNGV. V gave up 5 bases and J gave up 4 bases, with 17 bases separating them. The CDR3, as DNA: TGTGCCAGCAGCGCGGGCCCGCGGGTGCGCACTGAAGCTTTCTTT. This gives the protein CASSAGPRVRTEAFF.

The chain combines TRBV19 with TRBJ2-1; 10 bases line up with TRBD2. Trimming removed 6 bases from V and 5 bases from J; junction bases left unmatched: 4. The germline CDR1 and CDR2 sequences are LNHDA and SQIVND (reference sequence). The CDR3 totals 14 residues. DNA for the CDR3: TGTGCCAGTAGCTATAGCGGGGGGAACAATGAGCAGTTCTTC. Its protein product is CASSYSGGNNEQFF.

This chain uses TRBV18 with TRBJ2-7; 7 nucleotides align to TRBD1. CDR3 length equals 14 residues. Looked up from germline, CDR1 is KGHSH and CDR2 is LQKENI. V was clipped by 0 bases and J by 5 bases; unmatched bases: 4. CDR3 nucleotides: TGTGCCAGCTCACCACCAGGGGGCTACGACGAGCAGTACTTC. This encodes CASSPPGGYDEQYF.

The chain recombines TRBV6-5 with TRBJ2-6, with D perhaps matching TRBD1 (5 bases). With 7 bases removed from V and 7 bases from J, the gap between germline ends came to 17 bases. CDR1 MNHEY and CDR2 SVGAGI come from the germline V gene. CDR3 length: 15 amino acids. The CDR3 DNA reads TGTGCCAGCAAGTTGTCAGGGTTCGGAGCCAACGTCCTGACTTTC. Translation gives CASKLSGFGANVLTF.

The genes are TRBV18 and TRBJ1-5; D is possibly TRBD1 (5 bases). This CDR3 is 15 amino acids long. Deletions cut 3 bases from V and 0 bases from J, with 9 bases between. Germline V gene lookup returns CDR1 KGHSH and CDR2 LQKENI. CDR3 nucleotide sequence: TGTGCCAGCTCACCTTCGACAGATAGCAATCAGCCCCAGCATTTT. Translated, it gives CASSPSTDSNQPQHF.

This chain uses TRBV9 with TRBJ2-3; 10 nucleotides line up with TRBD2. The CDR3 sequence is 17 residues long. V trimming: 0 bases; J trimming: 3 bases; junction bases outside the gene matches: 7. Germline CDR1 and CDR2: SGDLS and YYNGEE. The CDR3 bases are TGTGCCAGCAGCGTAGAGAGCGGGGGGGCCCGAACAGATACGCAGTATTTT. This sequence encodes CASSVESGGARTDTQYF. Supplemented by reference TRBV9 and TRBJ2-3, the full variable domain reads DSGVTQTPKHLITATGQRVTLRCSPRSGDLSVYWYQQSLDQGLQFLIQYYNGEERAKGNILERFSAQQFPDLHSELNLSSLELGDSALYFCASSVESGGARTDTQYFGPGTRLTVL.

The chain combines TRBV7-9 with TRBJ1-1; TRBD1 matches at 12 bases. Germline assignment: CDR1 SEHNR and CDR2 FQNEAQ (reference sequence). The CDR3 contains 16 residues. The junction had 5 bases not matched to a gene; V was cut back by 5 bases and J by 1 base. CDR3 DNA sequence: TGTGCCAGCAGCCCTGGGACAGGGGGCGCGAACACTGAAGCTTTCTTT. Translated, it gives CASSPGTGGANTEAFF.

This sequence joins TRBV7-8 and TRBJ1-6; D is unclear. The germline V and J ends were trimmed by 1 base and 4 bases, with 8 bases remaining between them. Germline V gene sequence: CDR1 SGHVS, CDR2 FQNEAQ. The CDR3 consists of 15 residues. The CDR3 sequence: CASSLEYEYNSPLHF. CDR3 coding DNA: TGTGCCAGCAGCTTAGAATACGAATATAATTCACCCCTCCACTTT.

A single count supports this clone. The chain employs TRBV23-1 and TRBJ1-5; 8 bases line up with TRBD1. TRBV23-1 is an open reading frame whose function is uncertain. The trim removed 4 bases at V and 9 bases at J, leaving 11 bases unmatched. The CDR3 runs to 15 residues. In nucleotides, the CDR3 is TGCGCCAGCAGTCCGCCGGGACAGGAGGACCGGCCCCAGCATTTT. This sequence encodes CASSPPGQEDRPQHF.

V usage is TRBV27 and J usage is TRBJ1-2, with 8 bases fitting TRBD1. With V trimmed by 8 bases and J by 7 bases, 12 bases remained unmatched. Germline assignment: CDR1 MNHEY and CDR2 SMNVEV (reference sequence). The length of the CDR3 is 14 residues. DNA of the CDR3: TGTGCCAGCGGAATGGACAGGGCACTTAGTGGCTACACCTTC. Amino acid sequence: CASGMDRALSGYTF.

The V gene is TRBV15, the J gene TRBJ1-3, with D possibly matching TRBD1 (5 bases). Germline-derived CDR1 and CDR2 are LNHNV and YYDKDF (reference sequence). This CDR3 contains 15 residues. V shed 3 bases and J shed 2 bases, with 11 bases lying between them. The CDR3 region has the DNA TGTGCCACCAGCAGCTCACAGGAACCTGGAAACACCATATATTTT. Protein: CATSSSQEPGNTIYF.

The V call is TRBV29-1, the J call TRBJ1-1; no definite D call. Germline values: CDR1 SQVTM, CDR2 ANQGSEA. V gave up 3 bases and J gave up 0 bases, with 5 bases separating them. The CDR3 consists of 12 residues. In DNA form, the CDR3 reads TGCAGCGTTGATGAGATGAACACTGAAGCTTTCTTT. Residues: CSVDEMNTEAFF.

This clone was counted a few times. The CDR3 loop is CSVSGGNHEQYV. CDR3 nucleotide sequence: TGCAGCGTCTCTGGCGGGAACCACGAGCAGTACGTC. This rearrangement joins TRBV29-1 to TRBJ2-7; maybe TRBD2 (6 bases). The CDR3 contains 12 residues. Germline values: CDR1 SQVTM, CDR2 ANQGSEA. V lost 6 bases, J lost 5 bases, and 14 bases lay in between.

The chain recombines TRBV19 with TRBJ2-3; 7 nucleotides align to TRBD1. V dropped 6 bases and J dropped 0; count of bases not matched to a gene: 6. This CDR3 comprises 15 residues. CDR1 and CDR2 (germline): LNHDA, SQIVND (reference sequence). The CDR3 loop reads CASRNPGQSTDTQYF. The CDR3 nucleotides are TGTGCCAGTAGAAATCCGGGACAGAGCACAGATACGCAGTATTTT.

The chain carries TRBV9 and TRBJ2-5, with TRBD2 matching 11 bases. V lost 0 bases to trimming and J lost 5 bases; unmatched junction nucleotides: 6. This CDR3 has 16 amino acids. Germline V gives CDR1 SGDLS, CDR2 YYNGEE. Written as DNA, the CDR3 is TGTGCCAGCAGCGTAGAGGCTAGCGGGGGGTGGGAGACCCAGTACTTC. Translation: CASSVEASGGWETQYF. Complete variable domain (other parts from reference TRBV9 and TRBJ2-5): DSGVTQTPKHLITATGQRVTLRCSPRSGDLSVYWYQQSLDQGLQFLIQYYNGEERAKGNILERFSAQQFPDLHSELNLSSLELGDSALYFCASSVEASGGWETQYFGPGTRLLVL.

The genes are TRBV6-2 or TRBV6-3 and TRBJ1-2, with 8 positions matching TRBD1. The J segment lost 6 bases and the V segment lost 2 bases, leaving 8 bases of the junction unmatched. Germline assignment: CDR1 MNHEY and CDR2 SVGEGT. The CDR3 spans 15 residues. CDR3 protein: CASSYPPDRDHGYTF. CDR3 coding DNA: TGTGCCAGCAGTTACCCGCCGGACAGGGACCATGGCTACACCTTC.

This chain uses TRBV18 with TRBJ2-1; 11 bases fit TRBD2. V was clipped by 4 bases and J by 8 bases; unmatched bases: 10. This CDR3 is 16 amino acids long. The germline CDR1 and CDR2 sequences are KGHSH and LQKENI. CDR3 amino acids: CASSLRSSGRGDEQFF. DNA of the CDR3: TGTGCCAGCTCACTCAGGAGTAGCGGGAGGGGTGATGAGCAGTTCTTC.

This clone was seen just once. V and J are TRBV5-6 and TRBJ2-1, with D unclear. The V gene's germline CDR1 is SGHDT and CDR2 YYEEEE. The CDR3 has 15 residues. Between the trimmed V and J ends, which lost 0 bases and 0 bases, there was a span of 7 bases. The chain's CDR3 is CASSLGRASYNEQFF. For the CDR3, the DNA is TGTGCCAGCAGCTTGGGACGGGCCTCCTACAATGAGCAGTTCTTC.

The chain has TRBV3-1 (or the pseudogene TRBV3-2) and TRBJ1-1; unclear D gene. The V end was cut by 1 base, the J end by 6 bases, with 9 bases between. CDR3 length equals 13 residues. The germline gives CDR1 LGHDT, CDR2 YNNKEL (reference sequence). CDR3 in amino acids: CASSQGVYPEAFF. The CDR3 DNA follows: TGTGCCAGCAGCCAAGGGGTATACCCTGAAGCTTTCTTT.

V is TRBV6-4 and J is TRBJ2-2, with D perhaps matching TRBD2 (5 bases). Germline values: CDR1 MRHNA, CDR2 SNTAGT. V lost 3 bases to trimming and J lost 6 bases, with 17 bases between them. The CDR3 covers 16 residues. The CDR3 coding sequence is TGTGCCAGCAGTGAAGGGAGCGGCCTGGTCGCCGGGGAGCTGTTTTTT. This sequence encodes CASSEGSGLVAGELFF.